This TCR beta chain was identified in a study of human T cells and chemical hapten exposure. Whole-study results and caveats: The study found that DPC sensitization did not change TCRs above 1 in 1000 frequency.

The library put unique molecular identifiers onto individual cDNA molecules. Per the original data handling: Ranging from about 20,000 to 750,000, TCR counts per sample had a median value of roughly 96,000. TCRdb reprocessed the reads via MiXCR and lists one record per CDR3 protein. The V and J calls were determined by TCRdb, not by the authors. The sample carries around 200 distinct CDR3 sequences, about 35% recorded once. With regard to this clonotype: Its cognate antigen is unknown.

Total RNA came from unfractionated whole blood. The receptor was isolated from a human donor who had alopecia or was a healthy volunteer (not recorded which). Some clones in this sample may be carry-over from other donors' samples. This table probably holds off-target reads from a library built for another chain. The sequencing sample was made of whole blood.

This CDR3 reads CASSFGTGGQPQHF. In DNA form, the CDR3 reads TGTGCCAGCAGTTTTGGGACAGGGGGTCAGCCCCAGCATTTT. This chain joins TRBV27 and TRBJ1-5; 11 bases are shared with TRBD1. Germline loops: CDR1 MNHEY, CDR2 SMNVEV (reference sequence). This CDR3 has 14 residues. The J segment lost 6 bases and the V segment lost 3 bases, leaving 1 base of the junction unmatched.